The clone carrying this T cell receptor (beta chain) has just a few counts. Before surgical resection, these early-stage hepatocellular carcinoma patients received no treatment. Samples came from areas without visible necrosis or hemorrhage. The data were taken from a study of intratumoral heterogeneity in liver cancer. About the study: The median patient age was approximately 60 years, and most were male.

Method: immunoSEQ multiplex PCR; TCRdb's copy keeps in-frame clones and lacks some. The top ten clones hold about a sixth of a sample with about 20,000 clones, 73% of them seen once. This receptor was taken from a woman in her seventies with hepatocellular carcinoma. This sample comprised tumor-adjacent normal tissue, obtained before any cancer treatment.

The CDR3 sequence is CASSFEQAVNTEAFF. The CDR3 DNA reads TGTGCCAGCAGTTTTGAGCAGGCGGTGAACACTGAAGCTTTCTTT. The V call is TRBV28, the J call TRBJ1-1; D gene ambiguous. CDR1 MDHEN and CDR2 SYDVKM come from the germline V gene. Trimming took 3 bases from V and 0 from J, leaving 11 bases between them. The CDR3 totals 15 residues.